This TCR beta chain is drawn from a study of blood T cell repertoires in COVID-19. Whole-study context: COVID-19 samples, acute and convalescent, were from the United States, Italy and Spain.

The authors' processing: Amplification of reference gene primers was used by the study to estimate nucleated cell counts. Profiling relied on immunoSEQ multiplex PCR, and the TCRdb table lists in-frame clones only, not all of them. The DNA gave D and trimming, while V, J and clone size come from that table. The repertoire holds about 120,000 clones, with 70% to 90% as singletons. Trimming took 3 bases from V and 0 from J, leaving 11 bases between them. Germline V gene data show CDR1 as LNHNV and CDR2 as YYDKDF (reference sequence). The CDR3 length is 16 residues. The chain joins TRBV15 to TRBJ1-4; possibly TRBD1 for D (5 bases). The TCR sequence derives from a man aged 35 to 55 with acute or convalescent COVID-19. The sequencing sample was made of peripheral blood. Here the CDR3 DNA reads TGTGCCACCAGCAGGTCCCGACAGACAACTAATGAAAAACTGTTTTTT. It specifies CATSRSRQTTNEKLFF.